The next 28 T cell receptor beta chains were all read from a single sample in a study of cytomegalovirus exposure and HLA in healthy donors. The PCR ran on 60 Vbeta and 13 Jbeta primers. Here immunoSEQ multiplex PCR was the method, and the copy in TCRdb shows in-frame clones only, minus some. The sample holds some 51,000 clones. Sequencing was done on a sample of PBMCs. These receptors all stem from a man aged 50 to 59 in good health and CMV-seropositive.

The rearrangement uses TRBV7-2 and TRBJ2-7, with 7 bases fitting TRBD2. CDR3 length equals 14 residues. Germline lookup yields CDR1 SGHTA and CDR2 FQGNSA. The V and J ends lost 3 bases and 5 bases, in that order; junction bases with no gene match: 7. The CDR3 loop is CASSFSSGKDEQYF. The CDR3 region has the DNA TGTGCCAGCAGCTTCTCCAGCGGGAAGGACGAGCAGTACTTC. The whole variable domain, filled in from reference TRBV7-2 and TRBJ2-7, reads GAGVSQSPSNKVTEKGKDVELRCDPISGHTALYWYRQSLGQGLEFLIYFQGNSAPDKSGLPSDRFSAERTGGSVSTLTIQRTQQEDSAVYLCASSFSSGKDEQYFGPGTRLTVT.

The V gene is TRBV7-9, the J gene TRBJ1-2; the D is unclear. In germline, CDR1 is SEHNR, CDR2 FQNEAQ (reference sequence). Trimming left V 5 bases short and J 0 bases short, with 13 bases between. This CDR3 is built from 15 residues. The chain's CDR3 is CASSPWSPTNYGYTF. In DNA form, the CDR3 reads TGTGCCAGCAGCCCATGGAGTCCGACTAACTATGGCTACACCTTC.

CDR3 coding DNA: TGCGCCAGCAGCTTGAGCGTAACCGGGGAGCTGTTTTTT. This sequence encodes CASSLSVTGELFF. The genes are TRBV5-1 and TRBJ2-2; D gene unclear. Germline values: CDR1 SGHRS, CDR2 YFSETQ. The V end lost 1 base, the J end lost 5 bases, and 6 bases lay between the germline ends. The CDR3 is 13 residues long. The whole variable domain, filled in from reference TRBV5-1 and TRBJ2-2, reads KAGVTQTPRYLIKTRGQQVTLSCSPISGHRSVSWYQQTPGQGLQFLFEYFSETQRNKGNFPGRFSGRQFSNSRSEMNVSTLELGDSALYLCASSLSVTGELFFGEGSRLTVL.

The chain links TRBV4-1 to TRBJ2-1; D is unresolved. The germline V gene encodes CDR1 MGHRA and CDR2 YSYEKL. The CDR3 extends over 11 amino acids. V gave up 2 bases and J gave up 6 bases, with 2 bases separating them. The CDR3 coding sequence is TGCGCCAGCAGCCAACTCAATGAGCAGTTCTTC. Translating gives CASSQLNEQFF.

The chain combines TRBV10-1 with TRBJ1-1; 11 nucleotides align to TRBD1. Looked up from germline, CDR1 is WNHNN and CDR2 is SYGVQD (reference sequence). The trim removed 8 bases at V and 1 base at J, leaving 18 bases unmatched. There are 19 residues in the CDR3. The CDR3 here is CASSPPGQGVECGNTEAFF. CDR3 coding DNA: TGCGCCAGCTCTCCCCCGGGACAGGGGGTAGAATGTGGGAACACTGAAGCTTTCTTT.

This chain links TRBV6-1 with TRBJ1-1, with 7 bases that match TRBD1. Germline assignment: CDR1 MNHNS and CDR2 SASEGT. J was trimmed by 6 bases and V by 5 bases; bases with no gene match: 12. The CDR3 contains 15 residues. The DNA for the CDR3 is TGTGCCAGCAGTCCTGGGGGTAGGGGGCAGGCTGAAGCTTTCTTT. This gives the protein CASSPGGRGQAEAFF.

The V and J genes are TRBV5-1 and TRBJ1-1; D is uncertain. The V and J ends lost 2 bases and 5 bases respectively, with 13 bases between them. From germline, CDR1 is SGHRS and CDR2 YFSETQ. The CDR3 runs to 14 residues. The CDR3 spells CASSFEGGATEAFF. CDR3 sequence (DNA): TGCGCCAGCAGCTTTGAGGGTGGAGCGACTGAAGCTTTCTTT.

The chain recombines TRBV4-3 with TRBJ1-2, with 9 bases aligning to TRBD1. The junction had 7 bases not matched to a gene; V was cut back by 3 bases and J by 8 bases. In germline, CDR1 is LGHNA, CDR2 YSLEER. The CDR3 runs to 14 residues. In nucleotides, the CDR3 is TGCGCCAGCAGCCATTACAGGGGGCAGGAGGGCTACACCTTC. It translates to CASSHYRGQEGYTF.

This chain uses TRBV27 with TRBJ1-4; 8 bases fit TRBD1. V was pared by 5 bases and J by 6 bases, with 11 bases of the junction left unmatched. The CDR3 runs to 16 residues. Germline loops: CDR1 MNHEY, CDR2 SMNVEV (reference sequence). The DNA for the CDR3 is TGTGCCAGCAGTCCAAGGAACAGGGGGTATTATGAAAAACTGTTTTTT. Translated: CASSPRNRGYYEKLFF.

The CDR3 loop is CASSPPQDRTGELFF. The DNA for the CDR3 is TGTGCCAGCAGCCCTCCACAGGACAGGACCGGGGAGCTGTTTTTT. The rearrangement uses TRBV7-6 and TRBJ2-2; 7 positions agree with TRBD1. Germline assignment: CDR1 SGHVS and CDR2 FNYEAQ. The CDR3 sequence is 15 residues long. V was pared by 5 bases and J by 5 bases, with 8 bases of the junction left unmatched.

The V and J genes are TRBV14 and TRBJ2-1, with 8 bases aligning to TRBD2. This CDR3 is 17 amino acids long. In germline, CDR1 is SGHDN, CDR2 FVKESK. V was clipped by 3 bases and J by 5 bases; unmatched bases: 12. The CDR3 reads CASSHGGAFGSDNEQFF. CDR3 DNA sequence: TGTGCCAGCAGCCACGGGGGGGCCTTCGGGAGCGACAATGAGCAGTTCTTC.

The chain carries TRBV5-1 and TRBJ1-1; 7 nucleotides agree with TRBD1. Germline V lookup: CDR1 SGHRS, CDR2 YFSETQ. The CDR3 contains 16 residues. J was trimmed by 1 base and V by 4 bases; bases with no gene match: 10. The DNA for the CDR3 is TGCGCCAGCAGCCCCTCGACAGGGTCGGGGAACACTGAAGCTTTCTTT. This translates into CASSPSTGSGNTEAFF.

The chain couples TRBV19 to TRBJ2-7; 8 bases agree with TRBD1. The J segment lost 0 bases and the V segment lost 2 bases, leaving 0 bases of the junction unmatched. This CDR3 has 14 amino acids. CDR1 is LNHDA, CDR2 SQIVND, per germline (reference sequence). The DNA for the CDR3 is TGTGCCAGTAGTATACAGGGGGCCTCCTACGAGCAGTACTTC. Translated, it gives CASSIQGASYEQYF.

V gene TRBV13 combines with J gene TRBJ2-1; the match to TRBD2 covers 15 bases. This CDR3 spans 17 amino acids. The germline gives CDR1 PRHDT, CDR2 FYEKMQ (reference sequence). The V segment lost 7 bases and the J segment 0 bases; nucleotides outside the gene matches: 4. The CDR3 DNA reads as TGTGCCAGCACCGGGACTAGCGGGAGGAGCTCCTACAATGAGCAGTTCTTC. Amino acid sequence: CASTGTSGRSSYNEQFF. Using reference TRBV13 and TRBJ2-1 for the parts outside the CDR3, the full variable domain is AAGVIQSPRHLIKEKRETATLKCYPIPRHDTVYWYQQGPGQDPQFLISFYEKMQSDKGSIPDRFSAQQFSDYHSELNMSSLELGDSALYFCASTGTSGRSSYNEQFFGPGTRLTVL.

V usage is TRBV18 and J usage is TRBJ2-3; 9 bases match TRBD1. The CDR3 sequence is 14 residues long. V shed 6 bases and J 3 bases; nucleotides not matched to a gene: 4. Germline V gene sequence: CDR1 KGHSH, CDR2 LQKENI. The DNA of the CDR3 is TGTGCCAGCTCGACAGGGGGACGAACAGATACGCAGTATTTT. It yields the protein CASSTGGRTDTQYF.

The chain couples TRBV19 to TRBJ1-1, with TRBD1 matching over 9 bases. J was trimmed by 0 bases and V by 5 bases; bases with no gene match: 4. The CDR3 totals 15 residues. The germline V gene has CDR1 LNHDA and CDR2 SQIVND (reference sequence). The chain's CDR3 is CASSLGQGLNTEAFF. In DNA form, the CDR3 reads TGTGCCAGTAGTCTGGGACAGGGCCTGAACACTGAAGCTTTCTTT.

V gene TRBV5-4 combines with J gene TRBJ2-7; TRBD2 matches 7 bases. The CDR3 is made up of 16 amino acids. CDR1 is SGHNT, CDR2 YYREEE, per germline (reference sequence). With V trimmed by 0 bases and J by 7 bases, 13 bases remained unmatched. CDR3 residues: CASSLDLGGPRGEQYF. In DNA form, the CDR3 reads TGTGCCAGCAGCTTGGACTTGGGAGGGCCTCGGGGGGAGCAGTACTTC.

This chain uses TRBV19 with TRBJ2-1; D is perhaps TRBD2 (6 bases). Trimming pared 6 bases from V and 0 bases from J, leaving 15 bases between. The CDR3 runs 16 residues. Germline assignment: CDR1 LNHDA and CDR2 SQIVND (reference sequence). CDR3 coding DNA: TGTGCCAGTAGACGGATCACCGGGGGCTCCTACAATGAGCAGTTCTTC. Translated, it gives CASRRITGGSYNEQFF.

The chain employs TRBV5-1 and TRBJ2-7, with 7 positions matching TRBD2. Per the germline V gene, CDR1 is SGHRS and CDR2 is YFSETQ. The CDR3 runs 15 residues. J lost 2 bases, V lost 4 bases, and 9 bases had no gene match. The CDR3 nucleotides read TGCGCCAGCAGCCCCGGGACTACCCCTGCCTACGAGCAGTACTTC. This sequence encodes CASSPGTTPAYEQYF.

The chain links TRBV4-1 to TRBJ2-1; 10 bases are shared with TRBD2. J gave up 7 bases and V 1 base, and 4 bases lay outside the gene matches. Per germline, CDR1 MGHRA and CDR2 YSYEKL. This CDR3 is 15 amino acids long. The CDR3 coding sequence is TGCGCCAGCAGCCAAGGAAATAGCGGGAGGAATGAGCAGTTCTTC. Translated: CASSQGNSGRNEQFF.

The chain has TRBV2 and TRBJ2-7; D unresolved. Trimming cost V 1 base and J 4 bases, with 8 bases left between them. The germline CDR1 and CDR2 sequences are SNHLY and FYNNEI. The CDR3 extends over 13 amino acids. CDR3: CASSEVFVYEQYF. CDR3 sequence (DNA): TGTGCCAGCAGTGAAGTTTTTGTATACGAGCAGTACTTC.

This rearrangement joins TRBV6-5 to TRBJ1-2, with D perhaps TRBD1 (5 bases). V was pared by 5 bases and J by 6 bases, with 16 bases between. This CDR3 is 14 amino acids long. From germline, CDR1 is MNHEY and CDR2 SVGAGI. The CDR3 spells CASSHPGLVDGYTF. The CDR3 coding sequence is TGTGCCAGCAGTCACCCGGGACTTGTCGATGGCTACACCTTC.

The chain employs TRBV7-2 and TRBJ1-5; D gene uncertain. V shed 2 bases and J shed 2 bases, with 7 bases lying between them. The length of the CDR3 is 14 residues. Per the germline V gene, CDR1 is SGHTA and CDR2 is FQGNSA. CDR3 coding DNA: TGTGCCAGCAGCTTATCGGGTGGCAATCAGCCCCAGCATTTT. This sequence encodes CASSLSGGNQPQHF.

The chain combines TRBV13 with TRBJ2-1; tentative D call: TRBD2 (5 bases). This CDR3 is 14 amino acids long. Germline loops: CDR1 PRHDT, CDR2 FYEKMQ (reference sequence). V was pared by 5 bases and J by 6 bases, with 14 bases between. The CDR3 sequence: CASSNREGPNEQFF. The CDR3 DNA sequence: TGTGCCAGCAGCAACCGGGAAGGCCCCAATGAGCAGTTCTTC.

This chain uses TRBV27 with TRBJ1-1; 7 bases are shared with TRBD1. The J segment lost 7 bases and the V segment lost 6 bases, leaving 5 bases of the junction unmatched. CDR1 MNHEY and CDR2 SMNVEV come from the germline V gene (reference sequence). CDR3 size: 12 residues. In nucleotides, the CDR3 is TGTGCCAGCAGGACAGGGCTGAATGAAGCTTTCTTT. Translating gives CASRTGLNEAFF.

The chain is built from TRBV29-1 and TRBJ1-1; D is uncertain. Deletions cut 1 base from V and 0 bases from J, with 6 bases between. The CDR3 covers 13 residues. CDR1 SQVTM and CDR2 ANQGSEA come from the germline V gene. CDR3 residues: CSVEGRLNTEAFF. In DNA form, the CDR3 reads TGCAGCGTTGAAGGCAGGCTGAACACTGAAGCTTTCTTT.

J is TRBJ2-5 and V is TRBV5-8; 10 bases agree with TRBD1. The CDR3 has 15 residues. Germline V lookup: CDR1 SGHTS, CDR2 YDEGEE. Losses at the gene ends were 4 bases for V and 5 bases for J; bases not matched to a gene: 8. The CDR3 bases are TGTGCCAGCAGCCCCGGGGACAGGGGTTCTGAGACCCAGTACTTC. It encodes CASSPGDRGSETQYF. Variable domain in full (rest from reference TRBV5-8 and TRBJ2-5): EAGVTQSPTHLIKTRGQQATLRCSPISGHTSVYWYQQALGLGLQFLLWYDEGEERNRGNFPPRFSGRQFPNYSSELNVNALELEDSALYLCASSPGDRGSETQYFGPGTRLLVL.

The chain carries TRBV4-1 and TRBJ2-1; 13 nucleotides line up with TRBD2. Germline V gene data show CDR1 as MGHRA and CDR2 as YSYEKL. Trimming at V came to 4 bases and at J to 9 bases, leaving 9 bases not matched to a gene. CDR3 length: 16 residues. CDR3 sequence: CASSPTEGLAGTEQFF. The CDR3 coding sequence is TGCGCCAGCAGCCCCACAGAGGGACTAGCGGGAACTGAGCAGTTCTTC.